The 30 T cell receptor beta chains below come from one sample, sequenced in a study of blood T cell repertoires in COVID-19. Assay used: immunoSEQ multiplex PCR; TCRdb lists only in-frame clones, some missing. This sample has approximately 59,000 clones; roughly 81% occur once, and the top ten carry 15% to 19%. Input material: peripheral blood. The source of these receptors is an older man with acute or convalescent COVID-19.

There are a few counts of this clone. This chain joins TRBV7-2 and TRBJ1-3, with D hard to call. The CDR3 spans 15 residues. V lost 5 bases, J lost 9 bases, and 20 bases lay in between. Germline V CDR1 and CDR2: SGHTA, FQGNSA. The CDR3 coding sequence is TGTGCCAGCAGCCCATCTTTGGCGGGCCCCATCACCATATATTTT. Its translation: CASSPSLAGPITIYF. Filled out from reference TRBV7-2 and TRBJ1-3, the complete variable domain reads GAGVSQSPSNKVTEKGKDVELRCDPISGHTALYWYRQSLGQGLEFLIYFQGNSAPDKSGLPSDRFSAERTGGSVSTLTIQRTQQEDSAVYLCASSPSLAGPITIYFGEGSWLTVV.

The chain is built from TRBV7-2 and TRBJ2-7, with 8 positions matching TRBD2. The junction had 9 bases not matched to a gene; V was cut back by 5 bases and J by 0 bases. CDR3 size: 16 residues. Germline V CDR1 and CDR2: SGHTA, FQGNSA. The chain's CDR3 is CASSPGRAGGSYEQYF. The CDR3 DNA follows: TGTGCCAGCAGCCCTGGACGGGCGGGAGGCTCCTACGAGCAGTACTTC.

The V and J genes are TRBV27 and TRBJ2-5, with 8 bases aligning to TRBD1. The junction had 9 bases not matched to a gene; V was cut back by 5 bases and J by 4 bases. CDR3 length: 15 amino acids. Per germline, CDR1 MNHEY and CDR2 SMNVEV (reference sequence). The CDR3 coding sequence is TGTGCCAGCAGTGCCCCGGGCAGGGGGCGAGAGACCCAGTACTTC. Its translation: CASSAPGRGRETQYF.

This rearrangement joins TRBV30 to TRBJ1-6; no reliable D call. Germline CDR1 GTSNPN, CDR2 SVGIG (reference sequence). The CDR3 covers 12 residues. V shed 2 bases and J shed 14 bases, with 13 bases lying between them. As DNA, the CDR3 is TGTGCCTGGAGTCGACCGGGTCGGGCCCTCCACTTT. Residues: CAWSRPGRALHF.

The CDR3 nucleotides read TGTGCCAGCAGTCACAGAATCCCTCCTCTCTCGGCTGGAAACACCATATATTTT. Residues: CASSHRIPPLSAGNTIYF. The chain has TRBV28 and TRBJ1-3, with D unresolved. Germline CDR1 reads MDHEN; CDR2 reads SYDVKM. V lost 5 bases to trimming and J lost 2 bases, with 22 bases between them. CDR3 size: 18 residues.

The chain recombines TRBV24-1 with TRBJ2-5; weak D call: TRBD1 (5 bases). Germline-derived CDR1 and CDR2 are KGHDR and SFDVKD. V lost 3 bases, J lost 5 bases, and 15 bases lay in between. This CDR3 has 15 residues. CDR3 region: CATSDTGQGWETQYF. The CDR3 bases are TGTGCCACCAGTGATACCGGCCAGGGTTGGGAGACCCAGTACTTC.

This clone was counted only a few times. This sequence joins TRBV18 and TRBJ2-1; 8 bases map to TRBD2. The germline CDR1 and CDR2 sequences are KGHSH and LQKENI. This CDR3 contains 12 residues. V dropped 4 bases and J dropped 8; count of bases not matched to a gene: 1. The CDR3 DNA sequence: TGTGCCAGCTCACTACTAGCGGATGAGCAGTTCTTC. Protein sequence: CASSLLADEQFF.

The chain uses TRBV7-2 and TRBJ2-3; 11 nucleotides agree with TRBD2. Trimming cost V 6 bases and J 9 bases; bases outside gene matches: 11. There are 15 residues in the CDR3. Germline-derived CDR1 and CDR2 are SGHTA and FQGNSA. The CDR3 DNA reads TGTGCCAGCAGTTGGACTAGCGGGTCCTGGGGCACGCAGTATTTT. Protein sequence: CASSWTSGSWGTQYF.

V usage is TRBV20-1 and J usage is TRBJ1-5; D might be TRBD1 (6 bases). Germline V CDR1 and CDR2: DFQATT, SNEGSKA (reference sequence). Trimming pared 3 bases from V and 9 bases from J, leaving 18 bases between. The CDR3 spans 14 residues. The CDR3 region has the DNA TGCAGTGCTAGTCTCCAGGGGCTGCTTGGGCCCCAGCATTTT. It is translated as CSASLQGLLGPQHF.

CDR3 amino acids: CSSEMDYNEQFF. The CDR3 nucleotides read TGCAGTTCGGAGATGGATTACAATGAGCAGTTCTTC. V is TRBV29-1 and J is TRBJ2-1; D gene uncertain. There are 12 residues in the CDR3. Per germline, CDR1 SQVTM and CDR2 ANQGSEA.

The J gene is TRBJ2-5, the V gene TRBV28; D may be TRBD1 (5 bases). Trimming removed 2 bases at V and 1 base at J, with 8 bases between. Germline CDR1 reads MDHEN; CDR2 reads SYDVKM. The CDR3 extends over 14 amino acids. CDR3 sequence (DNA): TGTGCCAGCAGTTTAAGACAGCTCCAAGAGACCCAGTACTTC. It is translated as CASSLRQLQETQYF.

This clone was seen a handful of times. CDR3 amino acids: CASSGYRGRNEKLFF. Written as DNA, the CDR3 is TGTGCCAGCAGCGGGTACAGGGGGAGGAATGAAAAACTGTTTTTT. The chain is built from TRBV11-2 and TRBJ1-4, with 8 positions matching TRBD1. The length of the CDR3 is 15 residues. The V gene's germline CDR1 is SGHAT and CDR2 FQNNGV. V dropped 5 bases and J dropped 5; count of bases not matched to a gene: 7.

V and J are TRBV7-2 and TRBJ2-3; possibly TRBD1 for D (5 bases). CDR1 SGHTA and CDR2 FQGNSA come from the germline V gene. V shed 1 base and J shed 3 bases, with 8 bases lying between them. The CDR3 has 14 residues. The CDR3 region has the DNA TGTGCCAGCAGCTTAGGCCAGGGTACAGATACGCAGTATTTT. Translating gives CASSLGQGTDTQYF. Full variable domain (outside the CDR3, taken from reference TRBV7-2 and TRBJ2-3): GAGVSQSPSNKVTEKGKDVELRCDPISGHTALYWYRQSLGQGLEFLIYFQGNSAPDKSGLPSDRFSAERTGGSVSTLTIQRTQQEDSAVYLCASSLGQGTDTQYFGPGTRLTVL.

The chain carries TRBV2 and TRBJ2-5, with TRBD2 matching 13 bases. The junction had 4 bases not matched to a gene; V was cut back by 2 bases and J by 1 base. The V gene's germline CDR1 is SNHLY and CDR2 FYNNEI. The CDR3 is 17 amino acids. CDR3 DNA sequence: TGTGCCAGCAGTGAAAGACTAGCGGGAGGAGGCCAAGAGACCCAGTACTTC. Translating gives CASSERLAGGGQETQYF.

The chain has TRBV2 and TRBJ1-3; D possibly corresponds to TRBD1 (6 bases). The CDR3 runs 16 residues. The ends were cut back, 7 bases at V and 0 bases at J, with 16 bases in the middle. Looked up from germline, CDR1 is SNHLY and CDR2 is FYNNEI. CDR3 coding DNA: TGTGCCAGCAAACAAACAGGGCTAGGCTCTGGAAACACCATATATTTT. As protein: CASKQTGLGSGNTIYF.

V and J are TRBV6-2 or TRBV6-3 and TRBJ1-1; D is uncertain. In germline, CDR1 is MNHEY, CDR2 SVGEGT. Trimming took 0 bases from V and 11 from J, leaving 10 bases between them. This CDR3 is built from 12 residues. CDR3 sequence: CASSYSRLRAFF. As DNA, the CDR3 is TGTGCCAGCAGTTACTCGAGACTAAGGGCTTTCTTT.

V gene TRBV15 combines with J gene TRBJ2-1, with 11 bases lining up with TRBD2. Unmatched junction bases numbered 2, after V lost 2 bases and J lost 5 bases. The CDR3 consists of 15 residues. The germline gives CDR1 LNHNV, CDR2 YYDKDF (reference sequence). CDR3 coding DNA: TGTGCCACCAGCAGATTAGCGGGGGGGAACAATGAGCAGTTCTTC. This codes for CATSRLAGGNNEQFF.

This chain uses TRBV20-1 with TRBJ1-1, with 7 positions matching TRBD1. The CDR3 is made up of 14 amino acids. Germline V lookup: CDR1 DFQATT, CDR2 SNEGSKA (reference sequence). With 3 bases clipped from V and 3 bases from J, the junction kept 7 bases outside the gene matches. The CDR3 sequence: CSASSSGTDTEAFF. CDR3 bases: TGCAGTGCTAGTAGCTCCGGGACAGACACTGAAGCTTTCTTT.

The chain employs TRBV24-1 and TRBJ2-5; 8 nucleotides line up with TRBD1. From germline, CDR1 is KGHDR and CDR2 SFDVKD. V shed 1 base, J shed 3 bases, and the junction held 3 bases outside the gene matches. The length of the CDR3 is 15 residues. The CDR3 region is CATSDLKTGEETQYF. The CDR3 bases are TGTGCCACCAGTGATTTAAAGACAGGGGAAGAGACCCAGTACTTC.

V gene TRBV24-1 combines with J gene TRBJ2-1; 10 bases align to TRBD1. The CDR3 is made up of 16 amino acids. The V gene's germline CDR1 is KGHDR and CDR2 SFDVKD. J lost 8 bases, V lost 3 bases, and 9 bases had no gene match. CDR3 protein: CATSDETGTGDDEQFF. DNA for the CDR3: TGTGCCACCAGTGATGAAACCGGGACAGGGGATGATGAGCAGTTCTTC.

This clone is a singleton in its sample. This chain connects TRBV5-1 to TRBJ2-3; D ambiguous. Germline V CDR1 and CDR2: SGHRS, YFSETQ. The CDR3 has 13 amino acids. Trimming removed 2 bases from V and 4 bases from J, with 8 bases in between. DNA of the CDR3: TGCGCCAGCAGCTTTTCAACGGCAGATACGCAGTATTTT. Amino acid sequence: CASSFSTADTQYF.

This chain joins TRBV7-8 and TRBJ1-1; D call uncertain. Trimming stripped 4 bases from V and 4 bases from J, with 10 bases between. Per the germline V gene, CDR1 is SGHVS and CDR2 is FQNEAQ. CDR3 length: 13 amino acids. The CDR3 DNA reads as TGTGCCAGCAGCTACTCGGGGTTCACTGAAGCTTTCTTT. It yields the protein CASSYSGFTEAFF. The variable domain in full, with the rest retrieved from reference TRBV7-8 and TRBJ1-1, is GAGVSQSPRYKVAKRGQDVALRCDPISGHVSLFWYQQALGQGPEFLTYFQNEAQLDKSGLPSDRFFAERPEGSVSTLKIQRTQQEDSAVYLCASSYSGFTEAFFGQGTRLTVV.

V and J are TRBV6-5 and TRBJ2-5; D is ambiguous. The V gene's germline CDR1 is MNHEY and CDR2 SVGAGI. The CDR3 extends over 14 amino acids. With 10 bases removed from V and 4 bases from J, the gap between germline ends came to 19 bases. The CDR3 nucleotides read TGTGCCATCAAAGAATCGGGTAGAGGAGAGACCCAGTACTTC. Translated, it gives CAIKESGRGETQYF.

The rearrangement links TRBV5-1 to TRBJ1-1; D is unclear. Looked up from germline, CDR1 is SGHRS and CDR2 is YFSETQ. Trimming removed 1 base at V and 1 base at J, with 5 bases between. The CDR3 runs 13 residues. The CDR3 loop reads CASSLTENTEAFF. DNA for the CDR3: TGCGCCAGCAGCTTGACTGAGAACACTGAAGCTTTCTTT.

The CDR3 is CASGPGGERGYTF. CDR3 DNA sequence: TGCGCCAGCGGGCCTGGGGGGGAGCGTGGCTACACCTTC. The chain uses TRBV10-1 and TRBJ1-2, with D perhaps matching TRBD1 (5 bases). The CDR3 has 13 residues. The germline V gene has CDR1 WNHNN and CDR2 SYGVQD (reference sequence). V lost 8 bases and J lost 7, with 17 bases in between.

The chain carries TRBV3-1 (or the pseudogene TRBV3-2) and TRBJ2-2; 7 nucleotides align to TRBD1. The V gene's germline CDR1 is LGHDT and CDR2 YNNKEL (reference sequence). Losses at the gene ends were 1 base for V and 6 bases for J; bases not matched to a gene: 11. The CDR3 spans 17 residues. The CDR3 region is CASSQGHRGGNPGELFF. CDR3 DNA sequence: TGTGCCAGCAGCCAAGGTCACAGGGGTGGTAATCCCGGGGAGCTGTTTTTT.

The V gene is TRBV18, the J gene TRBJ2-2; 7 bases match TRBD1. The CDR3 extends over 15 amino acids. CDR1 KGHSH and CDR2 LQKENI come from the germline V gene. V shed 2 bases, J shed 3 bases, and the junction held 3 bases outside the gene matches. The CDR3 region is CASSPGQGDTGELFF. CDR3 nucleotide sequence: TGTGCCAGCTCACCAGGGCAGGGGGACACCGGGGAGCTGTTTTTT. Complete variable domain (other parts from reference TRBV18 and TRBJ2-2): NAGVMQNPRHLVRRRGQEARLRCSPMKGHSHVYWYRQLPEEGLKFMVYLQKENIIDESGMPKERFSAEFPKEGPSILRIQQVVRGDSAAYFCASSPGQGDTGELFFGEGSRLTVL.

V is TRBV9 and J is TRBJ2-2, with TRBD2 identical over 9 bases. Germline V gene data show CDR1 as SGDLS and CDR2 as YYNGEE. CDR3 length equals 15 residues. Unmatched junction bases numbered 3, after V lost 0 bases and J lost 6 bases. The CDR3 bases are TGTGCCAGCAGCGTAGGTAGCGGGAGCTCCGGGGAGCTGTTTTTT. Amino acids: CASSVGSGSSGELFF.

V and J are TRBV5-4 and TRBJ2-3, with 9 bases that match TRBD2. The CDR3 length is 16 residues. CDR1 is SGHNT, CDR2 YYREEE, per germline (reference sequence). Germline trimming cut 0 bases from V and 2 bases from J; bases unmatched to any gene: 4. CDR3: CASSLAASGVTDTQYF. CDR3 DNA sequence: TGTGCCAGCAGCTTGGCGGCTAGCGGGGTCACAGATACGCAGTATTTT.

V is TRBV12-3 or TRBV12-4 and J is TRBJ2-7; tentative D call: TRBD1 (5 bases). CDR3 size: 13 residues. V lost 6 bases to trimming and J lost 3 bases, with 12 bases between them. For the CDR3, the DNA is TGTGCCAGCAGGTACCGAAGGGGCTACGAGCAGTACTTC. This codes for CASRYRRGYEQYF.